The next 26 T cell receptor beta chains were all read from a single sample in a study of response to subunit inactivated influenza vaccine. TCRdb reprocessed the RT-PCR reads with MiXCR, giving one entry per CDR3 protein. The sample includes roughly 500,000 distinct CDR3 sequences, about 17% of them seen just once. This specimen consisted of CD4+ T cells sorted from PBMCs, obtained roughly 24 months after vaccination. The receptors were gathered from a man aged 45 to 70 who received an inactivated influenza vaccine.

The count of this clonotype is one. DNA for the CDR3: TGCAGTGCTAAAGACTCGGGACAGGGGGCTTACAATGAGCAGTTCTTC. Its translation: CSAKDSGQGAYNEQFF. This chain uses TRBV20-1 with TRBJ2-1, with 12 positions matching TRBD1. This CDR3 region has 16 residues. Looked up from germline, CDR1 is DFQATT and CDR2 is SNEGSKA (reference sequence). V was pared by 4 bases and J by 4 bases, with 8 bases of the junction left unmatched.

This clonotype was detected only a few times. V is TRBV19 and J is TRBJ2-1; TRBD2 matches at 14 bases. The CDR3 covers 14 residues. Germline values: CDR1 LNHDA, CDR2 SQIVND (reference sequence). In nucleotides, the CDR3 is TGTGCTTCGAGACTAGCGGGAGGGCCTCGTGAGCAGTTCTTC. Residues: CASRLAGGPREQFF.

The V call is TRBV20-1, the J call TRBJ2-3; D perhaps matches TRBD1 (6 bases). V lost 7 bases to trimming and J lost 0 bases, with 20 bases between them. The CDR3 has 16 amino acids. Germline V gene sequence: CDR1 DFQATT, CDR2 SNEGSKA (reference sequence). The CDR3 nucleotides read TGCAGTGGGCGGCAGGGGATCGCTGTAAGCACAGATACGCAGTATTTT. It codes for CSGRQGIAVSTDTQYF.

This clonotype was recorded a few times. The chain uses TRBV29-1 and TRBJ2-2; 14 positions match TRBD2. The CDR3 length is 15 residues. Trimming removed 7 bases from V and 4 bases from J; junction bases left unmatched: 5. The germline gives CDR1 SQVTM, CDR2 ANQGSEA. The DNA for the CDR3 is TGCAGCGCCACGGGACTAGCGGGGGTCACCGGGGAGCTGTTTTTT. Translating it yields CSATGLAGVTGELFF.

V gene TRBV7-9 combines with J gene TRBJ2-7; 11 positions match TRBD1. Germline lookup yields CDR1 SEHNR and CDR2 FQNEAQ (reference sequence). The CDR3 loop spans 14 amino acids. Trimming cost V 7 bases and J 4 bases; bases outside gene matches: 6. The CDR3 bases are TGTGCCAGCACCAGGACAGGGGGCGCGTACGAGCAGTACTTC. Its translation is CASTRTGGAYEQYF. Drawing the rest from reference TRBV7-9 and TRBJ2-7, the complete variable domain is DTGVSQNPRHKITKRGQNVTFRCDPISEHNRLYWYRQTLGQGPEFLTYFQNEAQLEKSRLLSDRFSAERPKGSFSTLEIQRTEQGDSAMYLCASTRTGGAYEQYFGPGTRLTVT.

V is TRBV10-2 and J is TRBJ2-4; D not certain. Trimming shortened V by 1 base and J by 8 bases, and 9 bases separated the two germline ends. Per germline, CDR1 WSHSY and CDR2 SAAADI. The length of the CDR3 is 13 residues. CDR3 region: CASSEWSRDIQYF. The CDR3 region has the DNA TGCGCCAGCAGTGAGTGGAGCCGGGACATTCAGTACTTC.

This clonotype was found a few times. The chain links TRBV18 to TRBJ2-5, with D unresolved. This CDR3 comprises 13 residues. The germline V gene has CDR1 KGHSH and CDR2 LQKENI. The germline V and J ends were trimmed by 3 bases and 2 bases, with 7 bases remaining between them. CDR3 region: CASSPRQQETQYF. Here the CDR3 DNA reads TGTGCCAGCTCACCGAGGCAGCAAGAGACCCAGTACTTC.

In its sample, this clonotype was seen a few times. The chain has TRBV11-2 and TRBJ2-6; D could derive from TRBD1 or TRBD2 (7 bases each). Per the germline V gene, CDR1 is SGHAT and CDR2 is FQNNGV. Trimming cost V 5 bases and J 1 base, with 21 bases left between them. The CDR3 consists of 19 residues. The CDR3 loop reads CASSRQSGTALSGANVLTF. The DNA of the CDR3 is TGTGCCAGCAGCCGGCAAAGCGGGACAGCCCTATCTGGGGCCAACGTCCTGACTTTC.

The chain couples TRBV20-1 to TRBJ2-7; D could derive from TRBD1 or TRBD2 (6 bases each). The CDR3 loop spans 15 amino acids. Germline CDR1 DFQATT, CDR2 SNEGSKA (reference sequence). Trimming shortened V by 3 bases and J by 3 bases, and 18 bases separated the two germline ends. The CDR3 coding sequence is TGCAGTGCTAGGGGGGCGCGGCCGGGAGACTACGAGCAGTACTTC. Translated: CSARGARPGDYEQYF.

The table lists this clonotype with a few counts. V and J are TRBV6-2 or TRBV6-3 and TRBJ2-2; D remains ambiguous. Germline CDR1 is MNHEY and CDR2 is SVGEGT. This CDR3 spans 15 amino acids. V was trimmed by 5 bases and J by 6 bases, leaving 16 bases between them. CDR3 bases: TGTGCCAGCAGTCCCCACGGACCTGGGCCCGGGGAGCTGTTTTTT. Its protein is CASSPHGPGPGELFF.

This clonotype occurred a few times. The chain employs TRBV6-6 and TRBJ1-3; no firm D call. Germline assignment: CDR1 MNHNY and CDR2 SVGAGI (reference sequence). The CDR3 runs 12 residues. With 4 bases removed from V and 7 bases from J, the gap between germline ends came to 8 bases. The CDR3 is CASSSTRNTIYF. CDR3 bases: TGTGCCAGCAGTTCGACCCGGAACACCATATATTTT.

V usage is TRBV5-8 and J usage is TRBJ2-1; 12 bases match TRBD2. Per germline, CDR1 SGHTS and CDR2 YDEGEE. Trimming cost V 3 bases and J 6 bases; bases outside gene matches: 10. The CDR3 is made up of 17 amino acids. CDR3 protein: CASSWELLAGGINEQFF. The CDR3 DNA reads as TGTGCCAGCAGCTGGGAACTACTAGCGGGAGGAATCAATGAGCAGTTCTTC. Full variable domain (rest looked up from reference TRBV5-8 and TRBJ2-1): EAGVTQSPTHLIKTRGQQATLRCSPISGHTSVYWYQQALGLGLQFLLWYDEGEERNRGNFPPRFSGRQFPNYSSELNVNALELEDSALYLCASSWELLAGGINEQFFGPGTRLTVL.

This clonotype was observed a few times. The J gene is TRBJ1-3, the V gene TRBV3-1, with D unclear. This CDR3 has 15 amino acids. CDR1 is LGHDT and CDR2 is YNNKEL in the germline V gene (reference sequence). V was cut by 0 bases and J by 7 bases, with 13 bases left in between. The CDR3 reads CASSQERLLANTIYF. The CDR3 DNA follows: TGTGCCAGCAGCCAAGAACGTCTGCTCGCCAACACCATATATTTT.

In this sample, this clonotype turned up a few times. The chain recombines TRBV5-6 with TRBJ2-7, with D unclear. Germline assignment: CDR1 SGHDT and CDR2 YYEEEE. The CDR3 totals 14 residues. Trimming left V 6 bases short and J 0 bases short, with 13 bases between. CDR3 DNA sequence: TGTGCCAGCACCCTGGCTTGGGACTCCTACGAGCAGTACTTC. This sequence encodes CASTLAWDSYEQYF.

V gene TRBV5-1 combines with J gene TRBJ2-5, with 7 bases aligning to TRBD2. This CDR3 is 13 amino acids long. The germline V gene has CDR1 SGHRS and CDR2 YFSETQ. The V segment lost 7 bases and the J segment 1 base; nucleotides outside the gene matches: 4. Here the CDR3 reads CASGSGSQETQYF. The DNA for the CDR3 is TGCGCCAGCGGTAGCGGGTCCCAAGAGACCCAGTACTTC.

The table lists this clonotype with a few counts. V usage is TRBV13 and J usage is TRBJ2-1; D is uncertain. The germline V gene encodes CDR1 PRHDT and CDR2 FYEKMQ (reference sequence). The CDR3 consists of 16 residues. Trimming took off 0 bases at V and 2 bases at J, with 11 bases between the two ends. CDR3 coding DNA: TGTGCCAGCAGCTTAGGGAACAGAGCCCCCTACAATGAGCAGTTCTTC. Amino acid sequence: CASSLGNRAPYNEQFF.

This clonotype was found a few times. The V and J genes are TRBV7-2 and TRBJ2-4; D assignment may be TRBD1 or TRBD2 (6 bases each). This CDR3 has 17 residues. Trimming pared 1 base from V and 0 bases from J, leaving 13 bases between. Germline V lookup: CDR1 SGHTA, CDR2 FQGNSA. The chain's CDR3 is CASSLVVGGLAKNIQYF. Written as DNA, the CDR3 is TGTGCCAGCAGCTTAGTGGTGGGGGGCCTAGCCAAAAACATTCAGTACTTC.

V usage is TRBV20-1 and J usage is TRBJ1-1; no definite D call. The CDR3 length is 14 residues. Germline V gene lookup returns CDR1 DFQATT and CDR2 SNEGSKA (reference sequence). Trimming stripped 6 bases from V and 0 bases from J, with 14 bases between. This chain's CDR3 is CSATTYPMNTEAFF. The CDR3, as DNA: TGCAGTGCGACCACGTACCCCATGAACACTGAAGCTTTCTTT.

The CDR3 nucleotides are TGTGCCAGCGGCGCGGGACTAGCCTCCGATACGCAGTATTTT. Residues: CASGAGLASDTQYF. The gene calls are TRBV5-6 and TRBJ2-3, with 9 positions matching TRBD2. Germline CDR1 reads SGHDT; CDR2 reads YYEEEE. J was trimmed by 6 bases and V by 7 bases; bases with no gene match: 9. The CDR3 totals 14 residues. The complete variable domain, with remaining parts taken from reference TRBV5-6 and TRBJ2-3, reads DAGVTQSPTHLIKTRGQQVTLRCSPKSGHDTVSWYQQALGQGPQFIFQYYEEEERQRGNFPDRFSGHQFPNYSSELNVNALLLGDSALYLCASGAGLASDTQYFGPGTRLTVL.

CDR3 coding DNA: TGTGCCAGCAGGAAAGGACGCGTGGCCTCCTACGAGCAGTACTTC. Translation gives CASRKGRVASYEQYF. The chain recombines TRBV6-1 with TRBJ2-7; no definite D call. The CDR3 consists of 15 residues. Trimming stripped 6 bases from V and 0 bases from J, with 15 bases between. The germline V gene encodes CDR1 MNHNS and CDR2 SASEGT.

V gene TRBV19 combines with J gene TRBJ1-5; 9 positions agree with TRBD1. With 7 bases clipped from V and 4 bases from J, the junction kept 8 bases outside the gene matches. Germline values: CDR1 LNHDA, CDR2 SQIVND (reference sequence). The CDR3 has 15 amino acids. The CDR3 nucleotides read TGTGCCAGTACCCTGACAGGGGGAAGGAATCAGCCCCAGCATTTT. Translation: CASTLTGGRNQPQHF.

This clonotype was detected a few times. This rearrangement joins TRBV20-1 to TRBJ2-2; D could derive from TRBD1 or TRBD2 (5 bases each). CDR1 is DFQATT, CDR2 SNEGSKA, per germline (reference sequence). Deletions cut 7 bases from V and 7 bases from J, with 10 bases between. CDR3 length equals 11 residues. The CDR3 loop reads CSGGVGGELFF. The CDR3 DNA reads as TGCAGTGGAGGGGTTGGCGGGGAGCTGTTTTTT.

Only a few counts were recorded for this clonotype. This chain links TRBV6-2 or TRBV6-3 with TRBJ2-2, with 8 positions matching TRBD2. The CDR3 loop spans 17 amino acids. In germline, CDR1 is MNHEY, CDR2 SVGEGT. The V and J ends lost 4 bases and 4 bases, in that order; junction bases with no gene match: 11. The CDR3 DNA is TGTGCCAGCAGTTTCCGGGAGGGCCCTCGTGTCACCGGGGAGCTGTTTTTT. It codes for CASSFREGPRVTGELFF.

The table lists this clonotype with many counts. Here the CDR3 DNA reads TGCGCCAGCAGCCCGGGACAGCCAAATTCACCCCTCCACTTT. It is translated as CASSPGQPNSPLHF. J is TRBJ1-6 and V is TRBV5-1; 7 bases are shared with TRBD1. The CDR3 length is 14 residues. Germline CDR1 reads SGHRS; CDR2 reads YFSETQ. The junction had 5 bases not matched to a gene; V was cut back by 4 bases and J by 7 bases. The whole variable domain, filled in from reference TRBV5-1 and TRBJ1-6, reads KAGVTQTPRYLIKTRGQQVTLSCSPISGHRSVSWYQQTPGQGLQFLFEYFSETQRNKGNFPGRFSGRQFSNSRSEMNVSTLELGDSALYLCASSPGQPNSPLHFGNGTRLTVT.

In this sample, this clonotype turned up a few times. CDR3 residues: CASSPRHLNYGYTF. In nucleotides, the CDR3 is TGTGCCAGCAGCCCGCGACATCTAAACTATGGCTACACCTTC. This chain joins TRBV7-2 and TRBJ1-2; D gene uncertain. This CDR3 region has 14 residues. The germline V gene encodes CDR1 SGHTA and CDR2 FQGNSA. Trimming removed 5 bases at V and 2 bases at J, with 12 bases between.

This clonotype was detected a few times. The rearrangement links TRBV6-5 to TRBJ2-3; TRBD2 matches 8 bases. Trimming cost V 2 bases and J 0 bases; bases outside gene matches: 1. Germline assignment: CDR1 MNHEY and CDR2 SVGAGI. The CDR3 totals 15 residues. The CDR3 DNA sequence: TGTGCCAGCAGTTACGCGGGGGGCAGCACAGATACGCAGTATTTT. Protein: CASSYAGGSTDTQYF.